The clone carrying this T cell receptor (beta chain) was observed a few times. The CDR3 is 18 amino acids. V lost 5 bases, J lost 0 bases, and 9 bases stayed unmatched. Germline V lookup: CDR1 SGHAT, CDR2 FQNNGV. The data originate from a study of cytomegalovirus exposure and HLA in healthy donors. Primers included in the PCR were 60 Vbeta and 13 Jbeta primers. Clones were sequenced by immunoSEQ multiplex PCR, and TCRdb holds only the in-frame ones, with some missing. The sample has nearly 95,000 clones; roughly three quarters are singletons. Specimen: PBMCs. This chain connects TRBV11-2 to TRBJ2-5; 13 positions match TRBD2. This TCR was sampled from a woman aged 40-49 years in good health and CMV-seronegative. The CDR3 bases are TGTGCCAGCAGCCTTAGACTAGCGGGGGGCCCCAACCAAGAGACCCAGTACTTC. Translated: CASSLRLAGGPNQETQYF. Using reference TRBV11-2 and TRBJ2-5 for the parts outside the CDR3, the full variable domain is EAGVAQSPRYKIIEKRQSVAFWCNPISGHATLYWYQQILGQGPKLLIQFQNNGVVDDSQLPKDRFSAERLKGVDSTLKIQPAKLEDSAVYLCASSLRLAGGPNQETQYFGPGTRLLVL.